In its sample, the clone carrying this TCR beta chain was seen a few times. The TCRbeta library was prepared with unique molecular identifiers. TCRdb redid the calling of the PCR reads with MiXCR, one entry per CDR3 protein. The repertoire consists of about 540,000 distinct CDR3 sequences, with 15% to 20% occurring once and the leading ten covering around 3.3%. This sample is drawn from a study of T-cell reconstitution after alpha-beta-depleted transplantation in children. Trimming stripped 3 bases from V and 6 bases from J, with 15 bases between. CDR1 LNHDA and CDR2 SQIVND come from the germline V gene (reference sequence). The CDR3 is 15 amino acids.

The sequenced sample was PBMCs from the stem cell graft donor, obtained from the stem cell graft. V usage is TRBV19 and J usage is TRBJ2-1; a possible D gene is TRBD2 (6 bases). The origin of this receptor is a human donor who donated a stem cell graft to a child with acute lymphoblastic leukemia. As DNA, the CDR3 is TGTGCCAGTAGTATTGGGGCGGAGGGGAGCAATGAGCAGTTCTTC. Encoded protein: CASSIGAEGSNEQFF.